The source of this T cell receptor (beta chain) is a study of cytomegalovirus exposure and HLA in healthy donors. In the PCR, 60 Vbeta and 13 Jbeta primers were used. Measured with immunoSEQ multiplex PCR; TCRdb has only the in-frame clones, and not every one. There are under 100,000 clones in the sample; 76% occur only once, and just over 3% lies in the top ten. The CDR3 sequence is 14 residues long. V shed 1 base and J shed 4 bases, with 8 bases lying between them. CDR1 LNHDA and CDR2 SQIVND come from the germline V gene (reference sequence). This receptor was identified in a man between 35 and 55 years old in good health and CMV-seronegative. The sample was PBMCs. This chain uses TRBV19 with TRBJ2-1, with D possibly being TRBD1 (5 bases). CDR3: CASSIGGAYNEQFF. The CDR3 coding sequence is TGTGCCAGTAGTATAGGGGGCGCATACAATGAGCAGTTCTTC.